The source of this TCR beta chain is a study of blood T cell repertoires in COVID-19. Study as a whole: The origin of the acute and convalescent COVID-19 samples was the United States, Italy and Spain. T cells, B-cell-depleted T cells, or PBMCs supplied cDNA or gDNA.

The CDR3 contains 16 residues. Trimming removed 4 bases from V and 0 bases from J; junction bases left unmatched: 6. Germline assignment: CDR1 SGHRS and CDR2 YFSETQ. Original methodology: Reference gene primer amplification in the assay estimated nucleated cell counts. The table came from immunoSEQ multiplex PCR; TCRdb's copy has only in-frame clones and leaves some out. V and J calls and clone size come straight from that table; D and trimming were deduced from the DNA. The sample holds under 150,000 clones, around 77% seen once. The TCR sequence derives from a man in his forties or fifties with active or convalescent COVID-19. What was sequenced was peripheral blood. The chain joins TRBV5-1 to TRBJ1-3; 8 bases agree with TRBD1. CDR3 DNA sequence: TGCGCCAGCAGCCCGACAGGGGTGGACTCTGGAAACACCATATATTTT. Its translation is CASSPTGVDSGNTIYF. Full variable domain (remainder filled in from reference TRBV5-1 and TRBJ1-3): KAGVTQTPRYLIKTRGQQVTLSCSPISGHRSVSWYQQTPGQGLQFLFEYFSETQRNKGNFPGRFSGRQFSNSRSEMNVSTLELGDSALYLCASSPTGVDSGNTIYFGEGSWLTVV.